Listed here are 5 T cell receptor beta chains from one sample, sequenced in a study of PD-1 blockade in classical Hodgkin lymphoma. Every single patient, without exception, relapsed after autologous stem cell transplantation, and brentuximab vedotin exposure varied. Here immunoSEQ multiplex PCR was the method, and the copy in TCRdb shows in-frame clones only, minus some. The sample lists about 94,000 clones; about 91% were seen once. The sample consisted of peripheral blood mononuclear cells (PBMCs), taken before the second cycle of nivolumab. These receptors all come from a human donor with classical Hodgkin lymphoma.

The rearrangement joins TRBV12-5 to TRBJ2-3; 13 nucleotides agree with TRBD2. V gave up 5 bases and J gave up 6 bases; unmatched junction bases: 5. The CDR3 extends over 15 amino acids. CDR1 LGHNT and CDR2 FRNRAP come from the germline V gene. CDR3 sequence (DNA): TGTGCTAGTGGTCTCGGGACTAGCGGGGTGGATACGCAGTATTTT. This codes for CASGLGTSGVDTQYF.

This sequence joins TRBV7-2 and TRBJ2-7; D unclear. The CDR3 runs to 13 residues. The germline V gene encodes CDR1 SGHTA and CDR2 FQGNSA. The germline V and J ends were trimmed by 0 bases and 4 bases, with 7 bases remaining between them. The DNA of the CDR3 is TGTGCCAGCAGCTTAGCCCATGGGTACGAGCAGTACTTC. This codes for CASSLAHGYEQYF. Full variable domain (missing parts from reference TRBV7-2 and TRBJ2-7): GAGVSQSPSNKVTEKGKDVELRCDPISGHTALYWYRQSLGQGLEFLIYFQGNSAPDKSGLPSDRFSAERTGGSVSTLTIQRTQQEDSAVYLCASSLAHGYEQYFGPGTRLTVT.

This rearrangement joins TRBV7-2 to TRBJ1-5; D uncertain. This CDR3 spans 15 amino acids. V dropped 3 bases and J dropped 7 bases, with 16 bases sitting between them. The germline V gene has CDR1 SGHTA and CDR2 FQGNSA. CDR3 nucleotides: TGTGCCAGCAGCTTGGGTAGTAGAACCCCCCAGCCCCAGCATTTT. Translating gives CASSLGSRTPQPQHF.

The chain couples TRBV19 to TRBJ2-1, with TRBD2 as a possible D gene (6 bases). Germline V lookup: CDR1 LNHDA, CDR2 SQIVND (reference sequence). The CDR3 consists of 15 residues. The V and J ends lost 3 bases and 0 bases respectively, with 9 bases between them. The CDR3 DNA is TGTGCCAGTAGTATGGGGGGACGCTCCTACAATGAGCAGTTCTTC. Residues: CASSMGGRSYNEQFF. Complete variable domain (other parts from reference TRBV19 and TRBJ2-1): DGGITQSPKYLFRKEGQNVTLSCEQNLNHDAMYWYRQDPGQGLRLIYYSQIVNDFQKGDIAEGYSVSREKKESFPLTVTSAQKNPTAFYLCASSMGGRSYNEQFFGPGTRLTVL.

The chain employs TRBV6-6 and TRBJ2-1, with 10 bases aligning to TRBD1. The CDR3 extends over 16 amino acids. The trim removed 8 bases at V and 9 bases at J, leaving 16 bases unmatched. Germline V gene sequence: CDR1 MNHNY, CDR2 SVGAGI (reference sequence). DNA for the CDR3: TGTGCCAGCTTGGCCGCGAGGGACAGGGGAAGGGGTGAGCAGTTCTTC. Translating it yields CASLAARDRGRGEQFF.